One sample yielded the 10 T cell receptor beta chains listed below, sequenced in a study of neurological immune-mediated disorders. TCRdb used MiXCR to reprocess the 5' RACE reads, holding one entry per CDR3 protein. The sample contains about 54,000 distinct CDR3 sequences, 4% of which appear only once. The sequenced sample consisted of CD4+ T cells from blood. These receptors were obtained from a woman aged 35 to 49 with multiple sclerosis.

This clonotype was counted ten times or more. V is TRBV25-1 and J is TRBJ2-2; 7 bases map to TRBD2. The CDR3 is 16 residues long. Germline V gene sequence: CDR1 MGHDK, CDR2 SYGVNS. J gave up 2 bases and V 0 bases, and 3 bases lay outside the gene matches. Here the CDR3 DNA reads TGTGCCAGCAGTGAATACCCGGGGGGTAACACCGGGGAGCTGTTTTTT. Protein sequence: CASSEYPGGNTGELFF. Together with reference TRBV25-1 and TRBJ2-2, the CDR3 gives the full variable domain: EADIYQTPRYLVIGTGKKITLECSQTMGHDKMYWYQQDPGMELHLIHYSYGVNSTEKGDLSSESTVSRIRTEHFPLTLESARPSHTSQYLCASSEYPGGNTGELFFGEGSRLTVL.

This clonotype has at least ten counts. V and J are TRBV5-1 and TRBJ2-7, with D possibly TRBD2 on 5 matching bases. The V gene's germline CDR1 is SGHRS and CDR2 YFSETQ. The V gene lost 0 bases and the J gene lost 6 bases, with 10 bases spanning the gap. The CDR3 runs 13 residues. As DNA, the CDR3 is TGCGCCAGCAGCTTGGCCAGCGGAGGCGAGCAGTACTTC. Encoded protein: CASSLASGGEQYF.

This clonotype was detected many times. The chain combines TRBV18 with TRBJ2-7, with 7 bases identical to TRBD1. J lost 6 bases, V lost 6 bases, and 2 bases had no gene match. Germline CDR1 reads KGHSH; CDR2 reads LQKENI. The CDR3 is made up of 11 amino acids. The CDR3 loop reads CASSTGVEQYF. The CDR3 nucleotides read TGTGCCAGCTCCACAGGGGTCGAGCAGTACTTC.

This clonotype was observed at least ten times. The rearrangement uses TRBV20-1 and TRBJ1-6; the match to TRBD1 covers 8 bases. This CDR3 spans 13 amino acids. V was clipped by 5 bases and J by 12 bases; unmatched bases: 9. Germline CDR1 and CDR2: DFQATT and SNEGSKA (reference sequence). CDR3 sequence (DNA): TGCAGTGCTGGCGAACAGGGGGTACAACCCCTCCACTTT. Translation gives CSAGEQGVQPLHF.

This clonotype was observed at least ten times. The V call is TRBV3-1, the J call TRBJ2-7, with 9 bases identical to TRBD1. Trimming took 4 bases from V and 6 from J; bases not matched to a gene: 4. The CDR3 length is 13 residues. Germline CDR1 LGHDT, CDR2 YNNKEL (reference sequence). The CDR3: CASSRDRVAEQYF. In DNA, the CDR3 is TGTGCCAGCAGCCGGGACAGGGTAGCCGAGCAGTACTTC.

This clonotype was picked up many times. J is TRBJ1-1 and V is TRBV3-1; TRBD1 is a possible D gene (5 bases). Germline assignment: CDR1 LGHDT and CDR2 YNNKEL (reference sequence). The V end was cut by 5 bases, the J end by 6 bases, with 13 bases between. The CDR3 is 13 residues long. The CDR3: CASSWGTDPEAFF. The CDR3, as DNA: TGTGCCAGCAGCTGGGGGACTGATCCTGAAGCTTTCTTT.

At least ten counts were recorded for this clonotype. This sequence may be a read error, since a much larger clone differs from it by one base. The genes are TRBV5-1 and TRBJ2-2; 7 nucleotides align to TRBD1. Germline CDR1 SGHRS, CDR2 YFSETQ. The CDR3 spans 15 residues. The CDR3 nucleotides are TGCGCCAGCGGCTTGGGGACAGTGGGCACCGGGGAGCTGTTTTTT. It specifies CASGLGTVGTGELFF.

This clonotype appeared many times. The rearrangement links TRBV18 to TRBJ2-7, with 9 bases lining up with TRBD1. The CDR3 has 13 amino acids. Germline V gene lookup returns CDR1 KGHSH and CDR2 LQKENI. The trim removed 6 bases at V and 4 bases at J, leaving 4 bases unmatched. CDR3 residues: CASSSGTGYEQYF. The CDR3 DNA sequence: TGTGCCAGCTCGTCCGGGACAGGGTACGAGCAGTACTTC.

This clonotype was detected ten times or more. The rearrangement joins TRBV18 to TRBJ1-1, with no clear D. CDR1 and CDR2 (germline): KGHSH, LQKENI. V lost 3 bases and J lost 7, with 18 bases in between. The CDR3 has 15 amino acids. For the CDR3, the DNA is TGTGCCAGCTCACCCCTGGGCCCCGTGAGAGGTGAAGCTTTCTTT. This gives the protein CASSPLGPVRGEAFF.

At least ten counts were recorded for this clonotype. The gene calls are TRBV7-9 and TRBJ2-3; D is ambiguous. This CDR3 is 16 amino acids long. V lost 5 bases, J lost 4 bases, and 19 bases lay in between. Germline V gene data show CDR1 as SEHNR and CDR2 as FQNEAQ (reference sequence). The CDR3 here is CASSTLGDSRADTQYF. CDR3 coding DNA: TGTGCCAGCAGCACCTTAGGAGATAGTAGAGCAGATACGCAGTATTTT.